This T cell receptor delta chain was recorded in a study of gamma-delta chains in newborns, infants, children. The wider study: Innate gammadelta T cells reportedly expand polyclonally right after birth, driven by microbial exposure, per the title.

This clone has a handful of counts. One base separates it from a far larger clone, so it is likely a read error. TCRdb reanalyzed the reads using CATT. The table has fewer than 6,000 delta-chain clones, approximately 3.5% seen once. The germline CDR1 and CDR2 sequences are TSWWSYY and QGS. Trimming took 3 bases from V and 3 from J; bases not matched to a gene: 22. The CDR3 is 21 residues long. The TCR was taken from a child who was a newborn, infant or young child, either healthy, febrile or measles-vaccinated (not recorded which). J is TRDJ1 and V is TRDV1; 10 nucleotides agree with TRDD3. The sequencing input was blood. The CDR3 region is CALGESYVPVLGDVYADKLIF. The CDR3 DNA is TGTGCTCTTGGGGAGTCCTACGTTCCGGTACTGGGGGATGTGTACGCCGATAAACTCATCTTT.